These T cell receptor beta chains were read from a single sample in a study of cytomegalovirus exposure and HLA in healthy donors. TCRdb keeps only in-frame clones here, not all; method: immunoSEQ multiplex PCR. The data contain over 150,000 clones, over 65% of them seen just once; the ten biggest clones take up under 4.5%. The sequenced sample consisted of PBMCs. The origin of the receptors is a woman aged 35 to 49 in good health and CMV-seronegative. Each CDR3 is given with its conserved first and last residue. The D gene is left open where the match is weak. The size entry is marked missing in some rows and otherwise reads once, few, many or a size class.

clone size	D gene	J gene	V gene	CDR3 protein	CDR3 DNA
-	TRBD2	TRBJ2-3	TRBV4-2	CASSQVSGVDTQYF	TGTGCCAGCAGCCAGGTTAGCGGGGTTGATACGCAGTATTTT
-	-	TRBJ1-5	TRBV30	CAWTAPGGPQHF	TGTGCCTGGACCGCTCCGGGGGGGCCCCAGCATTTT
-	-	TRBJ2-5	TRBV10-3	CAISGRIQETQYF	TGTGCCATCAGTGGCAGAATCCAAGAGACCCAGTACTTC
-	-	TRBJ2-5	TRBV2	CASSVRVQGETQYF	TGTGCCAGCAGTGTACGGGTGCAGGGAGAGACCCAGTACTTC
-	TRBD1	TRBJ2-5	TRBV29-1	CSVEARQGAGEQYF	TGCAGCGTTGAAGCGAGACAGGGGGCTGGGGAGCAGTACTTC
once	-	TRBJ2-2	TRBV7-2	CASSLVAGSYQFF	TGTGCCAGCAGCTTAGTGGCAGGGTCTTATCAGTTTTTT
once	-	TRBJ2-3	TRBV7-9	CASSFSGGTEIEDTQYF	TGTGCCAGCAGCTTCTCTGGGGGGACAGAGATCGAAGATACGCAGTATTTT
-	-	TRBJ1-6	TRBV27	CASSLDWTGDSPLHF	TGTGCCAGCAGTTTAGATTGGACTGGGGATTCACCCCTCCACTTT
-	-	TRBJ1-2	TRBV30	CAWSVEAGVGYTF	TGTGCCTGGAGTGTAGAGGCAGGGGTAGGCTACACCTTC
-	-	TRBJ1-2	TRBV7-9	CASTKSSWQGGYTF	TGTGCCAGCACCAAAAGTTCCTGGCAGGGAGGCTACACCTTC
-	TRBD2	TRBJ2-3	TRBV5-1	CASRPLAGGADTQYF	TGCGCCAGCAGACCACTAGCGGGGGGGGCAGATACGCAGTATTTT
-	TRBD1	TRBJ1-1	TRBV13	CASSPGGTAPMNTEAFF	TGTGCCAGCAGCCCTGGGGGGACAGCTCCTATGAACACTGAAGCTTTCTTT
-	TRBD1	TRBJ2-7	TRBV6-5	CASRGPRQGAYEQYF	TGTGCCAGCAGAGGCCCCAGGCAGGGGGCTTACGAGCAGTACTTC
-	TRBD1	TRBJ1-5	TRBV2	CASADRRRNQPQHF	TGTGCCAGCGCGGACAGGCGCCGCAATCAGCCCCAGCATTTT
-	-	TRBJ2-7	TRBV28	CASTRFGGGIAGYEQYF	TGTGCCAGTACAAGGTTTGGGGGCGGTATAGCGGGCTACGAGCAGTACTTC
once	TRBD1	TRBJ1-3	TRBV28	CASSRPGTGSGNTIYF	TGTGCCAGCAGTCGGCCCGGGACAGGTTCTGGAAACACCATATATTTT
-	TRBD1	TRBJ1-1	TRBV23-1	CASSRGTGANTEAFF	TGCGCCAGCAGTCGGGGGACAGGGGCGAACACTGAAGCTTTCTTT
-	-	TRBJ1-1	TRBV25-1	CASRTVSEAFF	TGTGCCAGCAGGACAGTTTCCGAAGCTTTCTTT
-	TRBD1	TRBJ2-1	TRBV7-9	CASGTGLNEQFF	TGTGCCAGCGGGACAGGGCTCAATGAGCAGTTCTTC
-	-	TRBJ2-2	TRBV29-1	CSVDFSGTHTGELFF	TGCAGCGTTGACTTTAGCGGAACTCACACCGGGGAGCTGTTTTTT
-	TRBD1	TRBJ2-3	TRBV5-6	CASTTNRDRVDTQYF	TGTGCCAGCACCACGAACCGGGACAGGGTAGATACGCAGTATTTT
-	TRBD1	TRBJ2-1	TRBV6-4	CASSAFPGQAPHNEQFF	TGTGCCAGCAGTGCCTTCCCGGGACAGGCGCCCCACAATGAGCAGTTCTTC
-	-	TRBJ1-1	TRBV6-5	CASITPGNTEAFF	TGTGCCAGCATCACACCGGGGAACACTGAAGCTTTCTTT
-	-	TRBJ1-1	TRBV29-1	CSVQVPSRAGEAFF	TGCAGCGTTCAGGTGCCCTCGCGTGCTGGTGAAGCTTTCTTT
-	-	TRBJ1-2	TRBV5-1	CASSLGTGYRDGYGYTF	TGCGCCAGCAGCTTGGGTACGGGGTACAGGGATGGCTATGGCTACACCTTC
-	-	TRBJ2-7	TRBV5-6	CASSLFPVYEQYF	TGTGCCAGCAGCTTGTTCCCTGTCTACGAGCAGTACTTC
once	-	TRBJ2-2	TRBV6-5	CATWATGELFF	TGTGCCACTTGGGCCACCGGGGAGCTGTTTTTT
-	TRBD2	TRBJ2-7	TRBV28	CAIDSGTPYEQYF	TGTGCCATAGACAGCGGGACGCCCTACGAGCAGTACTTC
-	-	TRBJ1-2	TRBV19	CASSTTSRQAF	TGTGCCAGTAGTACTACCTCCCGACAAGCCTTC
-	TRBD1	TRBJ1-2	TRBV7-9	CASSLLGQEMDYGYTF	TGTGCCAGCAGCTTACTTGGACAGGAAATGGACTATGGCTACACCTTC
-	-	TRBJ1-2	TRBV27	CASSLLAGGIYGYTF	TGTGCCAGCAGTTTATTGGCGGGGGGGATTTATGGCTACACCTTC
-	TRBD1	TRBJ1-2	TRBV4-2	CASSQPGQGPYGYTF	TGTGCCAGCAGCCAGCCGGGACAGGGTCCCTATGGCTACACCTTC